One sample yielded the 29 T cell receptor beta chains listed below, sequenced in a study of TIL therapy for anti-PD-1-resistant metastatic lung cancer. Sequencing used immunoSEQ v3. Assay: immunoSEQ multiplex PCR; the TCRdb copy retains only in-frame clones and omits some. The sample consists of 10,000 to 12,000 clones, 55% to 70% of them appearing once. Time point here: pre-treatment sample, taken before nivolumab and TIL therapy. Tumor tissue came from excised metastases, mostly pleural nodules or supraclavicular lymph nodes. The sequencing used tumor tissue, collected at baseline. These receptors were obtained from a person between 25 and 79 years old with non-small cell lung cancer.

About this clone itself: Its ends do not fully match the called genes, so a read error is possible. The chain couples TRBV29-1 to TRBJ2-2, with TRBD2 matching over 14 bases. CDR1 and CDR2 (germline): SQVTM, ANQGSEA. There are 18 residues in the CDR3. This CDR3 is CSFPKAPGLAGVHRGAVF. The CDR3 bases are TGCAGCTTTCCCAAAGCCCCGGGACTAGCGGGAGTGCACCGGGGAGCTGTTTTT.

The V and J genes are TRBV7-9 and TRBJ1-2; TRBD1 agrees at 7 bases. The CDR3 extends over 14 amino acids. Per germline, CDR1 SEHNR and CDR2 FQNEAQ (reference sequence). The junction had 3 bases not matched to a gene; V was cut back by 1 base and J by 4 bases. CDR3 coding DNA: TGTGCCAGCAGCTTAGGGACAGGCTTCTATGGCTACACCTTC. As protein: CASSLGTGFYGYTF.

This chain uses TRBV11-2 with TRBJ2-1; no reliable D call. The V end was cut by 5 bases, the J end by 5 bases, with 13 bases between. Germline assignment: CDR1 SGHAT and CDR2 FQNNGV. This CDR3 has 14 amino acids. The CDR3 bases are TGTGCCAGCAGCCCCAGGATGTGGGACAATGAGCAGTTCTTC. This encodes CASSPRMWDNEQFF.

This clone was observed a handful of times. The J gene is TRBJ2-7, the V gene TRBV6-5, with D possibly being TRBD2 (6 bases). Germline CDR1 reads MNHEY; CDR2 reads SVGAGI. This CDR3 comprises 13 residues. The germline V and J ends were trimmed by 6 bases and 2 bases, with 11 bases remaining between them. The CDR3 sequence is CASRARRAYEQYF. In DNA, the CDR3 is TGTGCCAGCAGAGCCCGGAGGGCCTACGAGCAGTACTTC.

Only one count was recorded for this clone. The rearrangement links TRBV7-9 to TRBJ1-5; D remains unclear. Germline V gene sequence: CDR1 SEHNR, CDR2 FQNEAQ (reference sequence). V was shortened by 2 bases and J by 0 bases, with 17 bases between the two germline ends. The CDR3 runs 18 residues. The DNA of the CDR3 is TGTGCCAGCAGCTTAACATACGGGTCTCGTAATAGCAATCAGCCCCAGCATTTT. Its translation: CASSLTYGSRNSNQPQHF.

This CDR3 is CAWETGISKGQYF. DNA of the CDR3: TGTGCCTGGGAGACAGGGATAAGTAAGGGGCAGTACTTC. The chain links TRBV30 to TRBJ2-7; 7 bases map to TRBD1. Germline values: CDR1 GTSNPN, CDR2 SVGIG (reference sequence). The CDR3 covers 13 residues. V lost 5 bases to trimming and J lost 9 bases; unmatched junction nucleotides: 13. Based on the CDR3 plus reference TRBV30 and TRBJ2-7, the full variable domain is SQTIHQWPATLVQPVGSPLSLECTVEGTSNPNLYWYRQAAGRGLQLLFYSVGIGQISSEVPQNLSASRPQDRQFILSSKKLLLSDSGFYLCAWETGISKGQYFGPGTRLTVT.

The V call is TRBV6-6, the J call TRBJ1-5, with D tentatively TRBD1 (6 bases). The ends were cut back, 6 bases at V and 6 bases at J, with 18 bases in the middle. Germline assignment: CDR1 MNHNY and CDR2 SVGAGI (reference sequence). There are 15 residues in the CDR3. The CDR3 is CASRQPQGYGQPQHF. In DNA, the CDR3 is TGTGCCAGCAGGCAACCACAGGGCTACGGTCAGCCCCAGCATTTT.

V is TRBV19 and J is TRBJ1-2, with D maybe TRBD1 (6 bases). Looked up from germline, CDR1 is LNHDA and CDR2 is SQIVND (reference sequence). The CDR3 covers 15 residues. V lost 3 bases and J lost 5, with 16 bases in between. The CDR3 DNA is TGTGCCAGTAGTATTCAACAGGGAGGATGGTATGGCTACACCTTC. It yields the protein CASSIQQGGWYGYTF.

The V gene is TRBV27, the J gene TRBJ2-1; no clear D gene. The length of the CDR3 is 11 residues. The germline CDR1 and CDR2 sequences are MNHEY and SMNVEV (reference sequence). V gave up 10 bases and J gave up 2 bases, with 6 bases separating them. CDR3 coding DNA: TGTGCCACTGGGCCCTACAATGAGCAGTTCTTC. It translates to CATGPYNEQFF.

The rearrangement joins TRBV7-9 to TRBJ2-5; D is unclear. Germline V gene sequence: CDR1 SEHNR, CDR2 FQNEAQ (reference sequence). The CDR3 runs 15 residues. V was cut by 0 bases and J by 0 bases, with 8 bases left in between. CDR3 nucleotides: TGTGCCAGCAGCTTAGCTTCCGGGTACCAAGAGACCCAGTACTTC. It encodes CASSLASGYQETQYF.

The rearrangement links TRBV18 to TRBJ2-2; D might be TRBD1 (6 bases). The CDR3 is 14 amino acids. The germline CDR1 and CDR2 sequences are KGHSH and LQKENI. Trimming shortened V by 4 bases and J by 2 bases, and 8 bases separated the two germline ends. CDR3: CASSHRENTGELFF. CDR3 DNA: TGTGCCAGCTCACACAGGGAAAACACCGGGGAGCTGTTTTTT.

This clone was seen only once. Compared with germline, one end of the junction differs, possibly owing to a read error. The chain carries TRBV11-2 and TRBJ1-6; D unclear. The CDR3 spans 11 residues. CDR1 is SGHAT, CDR2 FQNNGV, per germline. CDR3 region: CASSLDGLATF. The CDR3 nucleotides are TGTGCCAGCAGCCTGGACGGGTTAGCGACCTTT.

The V and J genes are TRBV11-2 and TRBJ1-2, with no clear D. Germline V gene data show CDR1 as SGHAT and CDR2 as FQNNGV. Trimming took 3 bases from V and 0 from J, leaving 5 bases between them. CDR3 size: 13 residues. CDR3 region: CASSLTPNYGYTF. The CDR3 coding sequence is TGTGCCAGCAGCTTGACACCTAACTATGGCTACACCTTC.

This sequence joins TRBV12-2 and TRBJ2-7; TRBD2, as called in the table, went unchecked against the DNA. TRBV12-2 is an annotated pseudogene. CDR3 length: 15 residues. The CDR3 coding sequence is TGTGCAAGTCGCTTGATTTTGAGGGACTCCTACGAGCAGTACTTC. It specifies CASRLILRDSYEQYF.

This chain joins TRBV2 and TRBJ1-5; D gene uncertain. This CDR3 has 15 residues. Trimming pared 4 bases from V and 0 bases from J, leaving 10 bases between. Germline V gene data show CDR1 as SNHLY and CDR2 as FYNNEI. CDR3: CASSAEFYSNQPQHF. CDR3 in DNA: TGTGCCAGCAGTGCTGAGTTTTATAGCAATCAGCCCCAGCATTTT.

The CDR3 loop is CASIWGTQYF. The CDR3 region has the DNA TGTGCCAGCATTTGGGGGACCCAGTACTTC. The chain is built from TRBV25-1 and TRBJ2-5, with D uncertain. The CDR3 totals 10 residues. Germline CDR1 is MGHDK and CDR2 is SYGVNS. V was pared by 7 bases and J by 7 bases, with 7 bases between. Combining the CDR3 with reference TRBV25-1 and TRBJ2-5 gives the whole variable domain EADIYQTPRYLVIGTGKKITLECSQTMGHDKMYWYQQDPGMELHLIHYSYGVNSTEKGDLSSESTVSRIRTEHFPLTLESARPSHTSQYLCASIWGTQYFGPGTRLLVL.

This chain uses TRBV7-2 with TRBJ1-5; D gene uncertain. The CDR3 is 12 residues long. The germline gives CDR1 SGHTA, CDR2 FQGNSA. The germline V and J ends were trimmed by 1 base and 7 bases, with 5 bases remaining between them. CDR3 amino acids: CASSLGGQPQHF. The CDR3, as DNA: TGTGCCAGCAGCTTAGGAGGACAGCCCCAGCATTTT. Based on the CDR3 plus reference TRBV7-2 and TRBJ1-5, the full variable domain is GAGVSQSPSNKVTEKGKDVELRCDPISGHTALYWYRQSLGQGLEFLIYFQGNSAPDKSGLPSDRFSAERTGGSVSTLTIQRTQQEDSAVYLCASSLGGQPQHFGDGTRLSIL.

The gene calls are TRBV5-4 and TRBJ2-5; 8 nucleotides line up with TRBD2. This CDR3 spans 13 amino acids. Germline V lookup: CDR1 SGHNT, CDR2 YYREEE (reference sequence). The ends lost 1 base at V and 5 bases at J; junction bases unmatched: 1. Here the CDR3 reads CASSLRGGETQYF. CDR3 in DNA: TGTGCCAGCAGCTTGCGGGGGGGGGAGACCCAGTACTTC.

This clone is medium-sized (0.01 to 0.1%) by share. The chain couples TRBV11-3 to TRBJ1-5, with D possibly matching TRBD1 (6 bases). Germline CDR1 SGHNT, CDR2 YENEEA. The V gene lost 1 base and the J gene lost 3 bases, with 7 bases spanning the gap. The CDR3 loop spans 14 amino acids. CDR3 nucleotide sequence: TGTGCCAGCAGCTTAGCAGGGGACAATCAGCCCCAGCATTTT. Protein product: CASSLAGDNQPQHF.

The genes are TRBV7-9 and TRBJ2-5; D is possibly TRBD1 (7 bases). The germline gives CDR1 SEHNR, CDR2 FQNEAQ (reference sequence). V lost 5 bases to trimming and J lost 5 bases, with 15 bases between them. The CDR3 is made up of 14 amino acids. The CDR3 DNA follows: TGTGCCAGCAGCCGGCAGGGGGGATCGGAGACCCAGTACTTC. Its protein product is CASSRQGGSETQYF.

This clone was picked up a small number of times. This sequence joins TRBV5-1 and TRBJ2-5; no firm D call. Trimming removed 4 bases from V and 5 bases from J, with 12 bases in between. Germline CDR1 SGHRS, CDR2 YFSETQ. CDR3 length equals 13 residues. The CDR3 region has the DNA TGCGCCAGCAGCGGCCTGGGTATCGAGACCCAGTACTTC. Its translation is CASSGLGIETQYF.

Sample share makes this clone medium-sized. The chain combines TRBV6-5 with TRBJ1-1; 7 nucleotides agree with TRBD1. V shed 2 bases and J 6 bases; nucleotides not matched to a gene: 9. From germline, CDR1 is MNHEY and CDR2 SVGAGI. The CDR3 totals 15 residues. The CDR3 here is CASSYEYRGASEAFF. CDR3 DNA: TGTGCCAGCAGTTACGAATACAGGGGAGCCTCTGAAGCTTTCTTT.

This chain joins TRBV18 and TRBJ2-2; D is unresolved. V was trimmed by 1 base and J by 3 bases, leaving 6 bases between them. CDR1 and CDR2 from the germline V gene are KGHSH and LQKENI. This CDR3 has 14 amino acids. CDR3 amino acids: CASSPQYDTGELFF. The CDR3 DNA sequence: TGTGCCAGCTCACCACAATATGACACCGGGGAGCTGTTTTTT.

The chain combines TRBV5-1 with TRBJ2-1; TRBD1 matches 8 bases. There are 16 residues in the CDR3. V was clipped by 4 bases and J by 8 bases; unmatched bases: 14. Germline-derived CDR1 and CDR2 are SGHRS and YFSETQ. The CDR3 spells CASSSLTGAVAHEQFF. The DNA of the CDR3 is TGCGCCAGCAGCAGTCTGACAGGGGCGGTTGCTCATGAGCAGTTCTTC. The full variable domain, with the rest looked up from reference TRBV5-1 and TRBJ2-1, is KAGVTQTPRYLIKTRGQQVTLSCSPISGHRSVSWYQQTPGQGLQFLFEYFSETQRNKGNFPGRFSGRQFSNSRSEMNVSTLELGDSALYLCASSSLTGAVAHEQFFGPGTRLTVL.

This clone has just a few counts. This chain connects TRBV19 to TRBJ1-5, with D possibly TRBD1 on 5 matching bases. Germline V gives CDR1 LNHDA, CDR2 SQIVND (reference sequence). V was pared by 5 bases and J by 5 bases, with 7 bases between. This CDR3 region has 12 residues. CDR3 protein: CASSDRYQPQHF. CDR3 coding DNA: TGTGCCAGTAGTGACAGATATCAGCCCCAGCATTTT.

The chain joins TRBV18 to TRBJ2-7; 8 nucleotides line up with TRBD1. Germline lookup yields CDR1 KGHSH and CDR2 LQKENI. The length of the CDR3 is 13 residues. The V segment lost 7 bases and the J segment 7 bases; nucleotides outside the gene matches: 9. The CDR3 region is CASFQGAAGEQYF. CDR3 nucleotides: TGTGCCAGCTTTCAGGGGGCAGCAGGAGAGCAGTACTTC.

The chain couples TRBV5-1 to TRBJ2-1; tentative D call: TRBD1 (8 bases). The CDR3 contains 16 residues. Germline CDR1 SGHRS, CDR2 YFSETQ. The ends were cut back, 3 bases at V and 3 bases at J, with 16 bases in the middle. In DNA form, the CDR3 reads TGCGCCAGCAGCTGGGGGACAGGCGGGGGCTACAATGAGCAGTTCTTC. It is translated as CASSWGTGGGYNEQFF. The variable domain in full, with the rest retrieved from reference TRBV5-1 and TRBJ2-1, is KAGVTQTPRYLIKTRGQQVTLSCSPISGHRSVSWYQQTPGQGLQFLFEYFSETQRNKGNFPGRFSGRQFSNSRSEMNVSTLELGDSALYLCASSWGTGGGYNEQFFGPGTRLTVL.

Written as DNA, the CDR3 is TGTGCCAGTAGTATAAGGAGTGAAGCTTTCTTT. Protein sequence: CASSIRSEAFF. The chain recombines TRBV19 with TRBJ1-1; D is undetermined. V lost 2 bases and J lost 7, with 5 bases in between. CDR1 is LNHDA and CDR2 is SQIVND in the germline V gene (reference sequence). This CDR3 has 11 amino acids.

This clone was observed a single time. A read error may be the cause here, since a much bigger clone is one base away. The gene calls are TRBV18 and TRBJ1-5; tentatively, D is TRBD1 (5 bases). In germline, CDR1 is KGHSH, CDR2 LQKENI. The V end was cut by 2 bases, the J end by 5 bases, with 7 bases between. The CDR3 sequence is 13 residues long. The CDR3 region has the DNA TGTGCCAGCTCACCAGTGGGGGATCAGCCCCAGCATTTT. This gives the protein CASSPVGDQPQHF.